This TCR beta chain derives from a study of cytomegalovirus exposure and HLA in healthy donors. The germline CDR1 and CDR2 sequences are SGHRS and YFSETQ. With 5 bases clipped from V and 8 bases from J, the junction kept 7 bases outside the gene matches. The CDR3 length is 14 residues. Notes on the study in general: CMV serostatus was the only immune exposure information that was available.

Healthy individuals who donated bone marrow served as the donors. PCR used 60 Vbeta primers and 13 Jbeta primers. Produced via immunoSEQ multiplex PCR; TCRdb's table is partial and in-frame only. The profile shows 150,000 to 200,000 clones, about 79% of them singletons. Of note for this clone: Its antigen is currently unknown.

The V call is TRBV5-1, the J call TRBJ2-2; TRBD1 matches at 9 bases. The sample was PBMCs. The receptor's source is a man in his forties or fifties in good health and CMV-seropositive. The CDR3 coding sequence is TGCGCCAGCAGAACCGGACAGGGGTTAGGGGAGCTGTTTTTT. It translates to CASRTGQGLGELFF. The full variable domain, rest sourced from reference TRBV5-1 and TRBJ2-2, is KAGVTQTPRYLIKTRGQQVTLSCSPISGHRSVSWYQQTPGQGLQFLFEYFSETQRNKGNFPGRFSGRQFSNSRSEMNVSTLELGDSALYLCASRTGQGLGELFFGEGSRLTVL.